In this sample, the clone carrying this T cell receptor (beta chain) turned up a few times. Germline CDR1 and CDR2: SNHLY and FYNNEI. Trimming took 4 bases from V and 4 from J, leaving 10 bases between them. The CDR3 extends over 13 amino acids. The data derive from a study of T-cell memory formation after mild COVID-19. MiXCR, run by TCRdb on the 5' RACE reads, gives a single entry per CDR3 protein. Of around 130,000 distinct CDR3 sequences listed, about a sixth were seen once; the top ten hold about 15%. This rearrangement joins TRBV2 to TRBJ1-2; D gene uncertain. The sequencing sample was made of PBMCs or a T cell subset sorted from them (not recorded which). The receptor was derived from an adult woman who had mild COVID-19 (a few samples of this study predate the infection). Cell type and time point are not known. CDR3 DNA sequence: TGTGCCAGCAGTGGCTACGGCTTCTATGGCTACACCTTC. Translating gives CASSGYGFYGYTF. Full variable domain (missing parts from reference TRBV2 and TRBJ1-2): EPEVTQTPSHQVTQMGQEVILRCVPISNHLYFYWYRQILGQKVEFLVSFYNNEISEKSEIFDDQFSVERPDGSNFTLKIRSTKLEDSAMYFCASSGYGFYGYTFGSGTRLTVV.